The T cell receptor beta chain described here comes from a study of T cell repertoires in cytomegalovirus infection. The overall study: Used in the study were CMV epitopes, some recently identified and HLA-C-restricted, others well-studied and HLA-B-restricted. Signatures in public TCR beta sequences pointed to both CMV infection and matching HLA type. General study points: The response measured ex vivo was dominated by TCR beta clonotypes (HLA-C-restricted and CMV-specific).

TCRdb redid the calling of the reads with MiXCR, one entry per CDR3 protein. The sample lists about 830,000 distinct CDR3 sequences, 32% occurring once. With respect to this clonotype: No antigen is known for it.

The germline V gene encodes CDR1 MNHEY and CDR2 SMNVEV (reference sequence). Trimming stripped 3 bases from V and 8 bases from J, with 16 bases between. The CDR3 runs to 14 residues. V usage is TRBV27 and J usage is TRBJ1-2; perhaps TRBD1 as D (5 bases). Sequenced material: cultured CD8+ T cells from PBMCs, taken from culture after CMV antigen stimulation. The source is a human donor in good health (CMV status not recorded). Some clones in this sample may be carry-over from other donors' samples. CDR3 sequence reads: CASSFLGGSEGYTF. The CDR3 DNA reads as TGTGCCAGCAGTTTTTTGGGGGGGTCAGAAGGCTACACCTTC.